These 25 T cell receptor beta chains were all obtained from the same sample, sequenced in a study of blood T cell repertoires in COVID-19. Data came from immunoSEQ multiplex PCR; TCRdb stores just in-frame clones and leaves some out. In the table there are fewer than 40,000 clones, roughly nine tenths of which are singletons. Sequencing was performed on peripheral blood. These receptors came from a human donor with active COVID-19. The donor label of this sample is uncertain.

This clone was counted once. This chain joins TRBV14 and TRBJ2-1, with TRBD1 matching over 7 bases. The germline gives CDR1 SGHDN, CDR2 FVKESK. The CDR3 extends over 17 amino acids. Trimming at V came to 0 bases and at J to 4 bases, leaving 9 bases not matched to a gene. The CDR3 DNA reads TGTGCCAGCAGCCAAGATCTTCCGACAGGGTCTTACAATGAGCAGTTCTTC. Protein: CASSQDLPTGSYNEQFF.

The chain recombines TRBV6-6 with TRBJ1-5, with 9 bases lining up with TRBD1. The V and J ends lost 6 bases and 6 bases, in that order; junction bases with no gene match: 6. The CDR3 sequence is 14 residues long. Germline CDR1 and CDR2: MNHNY and SVGAGI (reference sequence). Written as DNA, the CDR3 is TGTGCCAGCAGGGCGGGGACAGGGTTTCAGCCCCAGCATTTT. Translation gives CASRAGTGFQPQHF.

This chain uses TRBV6-1 with TRBJ2-5, with 10 bases lining up with TRBD2. CDR1 is MNHNS and CDR2 is SASEGT in the germline V gene. The CDR3 covers 16 residues. Trimming at V came to 0 bases and at J to 4 bases, leaving 5 bases not matched to a gene. The CDR3 DNA reads TGTGCCAGCAGTGAAGCTATAGCGGGAGGAGGAGAGACCCAGTACTTC. This sequence encodes CASSEAIAGGGETQYF.

This clone was detected a few times. The chain is built from TRBV10-1 and TRBJ2-2; D is uncertain. CDR3 size: 13 residues. Germline CDR1 is WNHNN and CDR2 is SYGVQD (reference sequence). V gave up 4 bases and J gave up 4 bases, with 7 bases separating them. CDR3 in DNA: TGCGCCAGCAGTGCAGCGAGCACCGGGGAGCTGTTTTTT. It is translated as CASSAASTGELFF.

V gene TRBV7-8 combines with J gene TRBJ2-7, with D possibly matching TRBD2 (5 bases). CDR3 length equals 16 residues. V shed 5 bases and J shed 7 bases, with 24 bases lying between them. From germline, CDR1 is SGHVS and CDR2 FQNEAQ. CDR3 amino acids: CASSAPLRLGPGEQYF. The CDR3 DNA reads TGTGCCAGCAGCGCCCCCCTCCGTTTGGGTCCGGGAGAGCAGTACTTC.

V usage is TRBV18 and J usage is TRBJ2-2, with 8 nucleotides matching TRBD2. V lost 3 bases to trimming and J lost 6 bases; unmatched junction nucleotides: 18. Germline V gene data show CDR1 as KGHSH and CDR2 as LQKENI. The CDR3 sequence is 19 residues long. Written as DNA, the CDR3 is TGTGCCAGCTCACCGACCCGCGTGCTAGCGGGTGGCTGGTCCGGGGAGCTGTTTTTT. Translation: CASSPTRVLAGGWSGELFF.

The CDR3 bases are TGTGCCAGCAGCGTCCGGGACAGGGGGGATTACGAGCAGTACTTC. Its translation: CASSVRDRGDYEQYF. The V and J genes are TRBV7-8 and TRBJ2-7; 11 bases align to TRBD1. The CDR3 covers 15 residues. The trim removed 5 bases at V and 4 bases at J, leaving 7 bases unmatched. Germline V CDR1 and CDR2: SGHVS, FQNEAQ.

The chain joins TRBV10-3 to TRBJ2-7; TRBD2 matches at 10 bases. From germline, CDR1 is ENHRY and CDR2 SYGVKD. J gave up 7 bases and V 4 bases, and 19 bases lay outside the gene matches. The CDR3 is 18 amino acids. The CDR3 nucleotides read TGTGCCATCAGTGTGGGAGGTCTAGCGGGAGCCGGGGGTCGAGAGCAGTACTTC. Its translation: CAISVGGLAGAGGREQYF.

The J gene is TRBJ2-5, the V gene TRBV9; 8 positions match TRBD2. CDR3 length: 15 residues. V gave up 4 bases and J gave up 2 bases; unmatched junction bases: 7. The V gene's germline CDR1 is SGDLS and CDR2 YYNGEE. The CDR3 DNA is TGTGCCAGCAGCTTCGGGGGGGTAGAACAAGAGACCCAGTACTTC. Amino acids: CASSFGGVEQETQYF.

The chain recombines TRBV5-8 with TRBJ1-2, with TRBD1 matching 7 bases. V lost 0 bases to trimming and J lost 4 bases; unmatched junction nucleotides: 18. Per the germline V gene, CDR1 is SGHTS and CDR2 is YDEGEE. The CDR3 length is 19 residues. CDR3 loop: CASSLDNYSGTASFYGYTF. The CDR3 nucleotides read TGTGCCAGCAGCTTGGACAATTATTCCGGGACAGCGTCTTTCTATGGCTACACCTTC.

The chain is built from TRBV19 and TRBJ2-2, with D possibly TRBD1 on 7 matching bases. Trimming stripped 9 bases from V and 5 bases from J, with 19 bases between. CDR1 and CDR2 from the germline V gene are LNHDA and SQIVND (reference sequence). The CDR3 spans 15 residues. The CDR3 nucleotides read TGTGCCAGCTACCAACGGAGGGGGCGTACCGGGGAGCTGTTTTTT. The encoded protein is CASYQRRGRTGELFF.

This clone was seen only a few times. The rearrangement joins TRBV7-3 to TRBJ2-2, with 8 bases aligning to TRBD2. Trimming took 5 bases from V and 2 from J; bases not matched to a gene: 19. The germline gives CDR1 SGHTA, CDR2 FQGTGA. The length of the CDR3 is 20 residues. This chain's CDR3 is CASSPRTSPGALGNTGELFF. The CDR3 DNA reads TGTGCCAGCAGCCCCCGGACTAGCCCGGGAGCACTGGGTAACACCGGGGAGCTGTTTTTT.

The CDR3 spells CATSDSWPGTGSDEQYF. The CDR3 DNA reads TGTGCCACCAGTGACTCCTGGCCCGGGACAGGGTCGGACGAGCAGTACTTC. The V call is TRBV24-1, the J call TRBJ2-7, with 9 bases matching TRBD1. The CDR3 has 17 amino acids. The V gene end was trimmed by 4 bases and the J gene end by 5 bases; junction bases not matched to a gene: 14. Germline CDR1 and CDR2: KGHDR and SFDVKD.

CDR3 residues: CASSIGHSDGPRGYNEQFF. The CDR3 DNA follows: TGTGCCAGTAGTATCGGGCATTCGGATGGCCCTAGGGGTTACAATGAGCAGTTCTTC. The chain couples TRBV19 to TRBJ2-1; D perhaps matches TRBD1 (5 bases). The CDR3 sequence is 19 residues long. Trimming removed 3 bases from V and 4 bases from J, with 25 bases in between. Germline V gene sequence: CDR1 LNHDA, CDR2 SQIVND (reference sequence).

The V gene is TRBV7-6, the J gene TRBJ2-7; 11 bases are shared with TRBD2. V gave up 0 bases and J gave up 4 bases; unmatched junction bases: 11. Germline V gene lookup returns CDR1 SGHVS and CDR2 FNYEAQ. The CDR3 is 18 amino acids. CDR3 DNA: TGTGCCAGCAGCTTAGCGTTAGCGGGAGGGCGAGTGATATACGAGCAGTACTTC. Amino acids: CASSLALAGGRVIYEQYF.

The chain carries TRBV30 and TRBJ1-4, with TRBD1 matching 9 bases. CDR3 length: 14 amino acids. Unmatched junction bases numbered 1, after V lost 1 base and J lost 4 bases. Looked up from germline, CDR1 is GTSNPN and CDR2 is SVGIG (reference sequence). CDR3 amino acids: CAWSEGQGNEKLFF. The CDR3 nucleotides read TGTGCCTGGAGTGAGGGACAGGGTAATGAAAAACTGTTTTTT. Drawing the rest from reference TRBV30 and TRBJ1-4, the complete variable domain is SQTIHQWPATLVQPVGSPLSLECTVEGTSNPNLYWYRQAAGRGLQLLFYSVGIGQISSEVPQNLSASRPQDRQFILSSKKLLLSDSGFYLCAWSEGQGNEKLFFGSGTQLSVL.

The CDR3, as DNA: TGTGCCAGCACCTCGGTCCGGGAGCTGAACACCGGGGAGCTGTTTTTT. Its translation is CASTSVRELNTGELFF. This chain connects TRBV9 to TRBJ2-2; a possible D gene is TRBD2 (6 bases). Deletions cut 6 bases from V and 1 base from J, with 16 bases between. The length of the CDR3 is 16 residues. Germline V gene lookup returns CDR1 SGDLS and CDR2 YYNGEE.

This chain joins TRBV27 and TRBJ2-7; tentative D call: TRBD2 (6 bases). This CDR3 spans 12 amino acids. The germline V and J ends were trimmed by 8 bases and 4 bases, with 12 bases remaining between them. Germline CDR1 MNHEY, CDR2 SMNVEV (reference sequence). The CDR3: CASGGGAYEQYF. In DNA form, the CDR3 reads TGTGCCAGCGGAGGAGGGGCGTACGAGCAGTACTTC.

The CDR3 sequence is CASSQDELYGYTF. DNA of the CDR3: TGCGCCAGCAGCCAAGATGAGCTCTATGGCTACACCTTC. The chain has TRBV4-3 and TRBJ1-2; no reliable D call. The germline CDR1 and CDR2 sequences are LGHNA and YSLEER. The CDR3 totals 13 residues. The V and J ends lost 0 bases and 4 bases respectively, with 6 bases between them.

This CDR3 reads CASSSPDRDYNEQFF. The CDR3 nucleotides are TGTGCCAGCAGCTCCCCGGACAGGGACTACAATGAGCAGTTCTTC. The rearrangement joins TRBV7-9 to TRBJ2-1, with 8 nucleotides matching TRBD1. J gave up 3 bases and V 4 bases, and 5 bases lay outside the gene matches. Germline V gene lookup returns CDR1 SEHNR and CDR2 FQNEAQ (reference sequence). The CDR3 contains 15 residues.

This clone appeared a single time. This rearrangement joins TRBV3-1 (or the pseudogene TRBV3-2) to TRBJ1-5; the D is unclear. The CDR3 contains 16 residues. The V and J ends lost 3 bases and 2 bases respectively, with 14 bases between them. CDR1 LGHDT and CDR2 YNNKEL come from the germline V gene (reference sequence). The CDR3 reads CASSQTGGRGNQPQHF. CDR3 nucleotide sequence: TGTGCCAGCAGCCAGACCGGAGGGAGGGGCAATCAGCCCCAGCATTTT.

V usage is TRBV5-4 and J usage is TRBJ2-1, with D tentatively TRBD2 (5 bases). Trimming removed 0 bases at V and 14 bases at J, with 15 bases between. Germline V gene data show CDR1 as SGHNT and CDR2 as YYREEE (reference sequence). This CDR3 has 13 amino acids. The CDR3 coding sequence is TGTGCCAGCAGCTTGGCCCGGGGAAGGGTAGAGTTCTTC. It translates to CASSLARGRVEFF.

The rearrangement links TRBV5-6 to TRBJ2-1, with TRBD2 matching over 11 bases. This CDR3 has 15 residues. CDR1 and CDR2 from the germline V gene are SGHDT and YYEEEE. Trimming cost V 5 bases and J 5 bases; bases outside gene matches: 6. The DNA for the CDR3 is TGTGCCAGCAGTCTCCTAGCGGGAGGAGACAATGAGCAGTTCTTC. Translated: CASSLLAGGDNEQFF. Looking up the rest from reference TRBV5-6 and TRBJ2-1 gives the full variable domain: DAGVTQSPTHLIKTRGQQVTLRCSPKSGHDTVSWYQQALGQGPQFIFQYYEEEERQRGNFPDRFSGHQFPNYSSELNVNALLLGDSALYLCASSLLAGGDNEQFFGPGTRLTVL.

The gene calls are TRBV3-1 (or the pseudogene TRBV3-2) and TRBJ1-4, with D possibly being TRBD1 (5 bases). V lost 2 bases, J lost 6 bases, and 10 bases lay in between. CDR1 and CDR2 from the germline V gene are LGHDT and YNNKEL (reference sequence). This CDR3 region has 14 residues. This CDR3 is CASSQRTSHEKLFF. The CDR3 region has the DNA TGTGCCAGCAGCCAAAGGACATCGCATGAAAAACTGTTTTTT.

The rearrangement uses TRBV9 and TRBJ2-2; tentative D call: TRBD2 (6 bases). CDR1 and CDR2 from the germline V gene are SGDLS and YYNGEE. This CDR3 region has 15 residues. Trimming left V 0 bases short and J 3 bases short, with 9 bases between. The CDR3 reads CASSVVSGDTGELFF. The CDR3 DNA reads TGTGCCAGCAGCGTAGTATCGGGGGACACCGGGGAGCTGTTTTTT.